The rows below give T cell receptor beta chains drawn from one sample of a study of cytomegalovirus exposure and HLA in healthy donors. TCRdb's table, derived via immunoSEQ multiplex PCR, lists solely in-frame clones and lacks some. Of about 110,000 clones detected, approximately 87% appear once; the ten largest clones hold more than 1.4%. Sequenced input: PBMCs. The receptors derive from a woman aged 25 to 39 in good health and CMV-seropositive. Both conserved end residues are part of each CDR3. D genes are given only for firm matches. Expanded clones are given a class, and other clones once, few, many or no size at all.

CDR3nt: TGCGCCAGCAGGGAGGGATACGAGCAGTACTTC
CDR3aa: CASREGYEQYF
j_gene: TRBJ2-7
v_gene: TRBV5-1
abundance: NA
d_gene: NA

CDR3nt: TGTGCCAGCTCACAACAGAGGAACACTGAAGCTTTCTTT
CDR3aa: CASSQQRNTEAFF
j_gene: TRBJ1-1
v_gene: TRBV18
abundance: NA
d_gene: NA

CDR3nt: TGTGCCAGCAGCTTACCGGTGTGGAATGAGCAGTTCTTC
CDR3aa: CASSLPVWNEQFF
j_gene: TRBJ2-1
v_gene: TRBV7-9
abundance: NA
d_gene: NA

CDR3nt: TGTGCCACTTCACGCGGAGGAGTCGAGCAGTACTTC
CDR3aa: CATSRGGVEQYF
j_gene: TRBJ2-7
v_gene: TRBV30
abundance: once
d_gene: NA

CDR3nt: TGCGCCAGCAGCTGGGACAGGTTGAACACTGAAGCTTTCTTT
CDR3aa: CASSWDRLNTEAFF
j_gene: TRBJ1-1
v_gene: TRBV5-1
abundance: NA
d_gene: TRBD1

CDR3nt: TGCAGCGTTGCGGAGGGCTCTGGCTACACCTTC
CDR3aa: CSVAEGSGYTF
j_gene: TRBJ1-2
v_gene: TRBV29-1
abundance: NA
d_gene: NA

CDR3nt: TGTGCCAGCAGCCAAGATCTCCCAGATACGCAGTATTTT
CDR3aa: CASSQDLPDTQYF
j_gene: TRBJ2-3
v_gene: TRBV4-2
abundance: few
d_gene: NA

CDR3nt: TGTGCCAGCAGTCATCTACAGGGACTGAACACTGAAGCTTTCTTT
CDR3aa: CASSHLQGLNTEAFF
j_gene: TRBJ1-1
v_gene: TRBV6-6
abundance: NA
d_gene: NA

CDR3nt: TGTGCCAGCAGTTTGTCGGTAGGGCAGGGGATAGTCGAGCAGTACTTC
CDR3aa: CASSLSVGQGIVEQYF
j_gene: TRBJ2-7
v_gene: TRBV27
abundance: NA
d_gene: NA

CDR3nt: TGTGCCAGCAGCCCGGCTAGCGGGCCGACCTACGAGCAGTACTTC
CDR3aa: CASSPASGPTYEQYF
j_gene: TRBJ2-7
v_gene: TRBV11-2
abundance: NA
d_gene: TRBD2

CDR3nt: TGCGCCAGCAGCCGGGGACAGATGAACACTGAAGCTTTCTTT
CDR3aa: CASSRGQMNTEAFF
j_gene: TRBJ1-1
v_gene: TRBV4-3
abundance: NA
d_gene: TRBD1

CDR3nt: TGTGCCACCAGCAGAAATTCAGGGCGAAAAGCTTTCTTT
CDR3aa: CATSRNSGRKAFF
j_gene: TRBJ1-1
v_gene: TRBV15
abundance: NA
d_gene: NA

CDR3nt: TGCGCCAGCAGCCAAGAAACAGGATTATTGTGGGGCTACACCTTC
CDR3aa: CASSQETGLLWGYTF
j_gene: TRBJ1-2
v_gene: TRBV4-3
abundance: once
d_gene: NA

CDR3nt: TGTGCCAGTAGTATGGGGACAGAGCCTTACTTGCAGTACTTC
CDR3aa: CASSMGTEPYLQYF
j_gene: TRBJ2-7
v_gene: TRBV19
abundance: NA
d_gene: TRBD1

CDR3nt: TGTGCCAGCAGCCCGGACAGTCCTTATGGCTACACCTTC
CDR3aa: CASSPDSPYGYTF
j_gene: TRBJ1-2
v_gene: TRBV11-2
abundance: NA
d_gene: NA